This TCR beta chain was documented in a study of identical twins. Of note for this clonotype: Its specificity is not known.

TCRdb itself ran the 5' RACE reads through MiXCR, one entry per CDR3 protein. The sample has 1,800,000 or so distinct CDR3 sequences, about 32% seen once; the top ten hold about 0.25%. Study observations and caveats: Sharing of beta out-of-frame sequences by twins showed a weaker excess. Within twin pairs, the out-of-frame alpha sequences they shared showed excess low generation probability.

V was trimmed by 4 bases and J by 5 bases, leaving 17 bases between them. Germline-derived CDR1 and CDR2 are LGHDT and YNNKEL (reference sequence). This CDR3 is built from 15 residues. V usage is TRBV3-1 and J usage is TRBJ1-1, with D perhaps matching TRBD1 (5 bases). Sequencing was carried out using cord blood. This receptor was identified in a newborn girl in good health. The CDR3 coding sequence is TGTGCCAGCAGCCCCGCGGGACTTATGGGGACTGAAGCTTTCTTT. Translation: CASSPAGLMGTEAFF. Together with reference TRBV3-1 and TRBJ1-1, the CDR3 gives the full variable domain: DTAVSQTPKYLVTQMGNDKSIKCEQNLGHDTMYWYKQDSKKFLKIMFSYNNKELIINETVPNRFSPKSPDKAHLNLHINSLELGDSAVYFCASSPAGLMGTEAFFGQGTRLTVV.